The T cell receptor beta chain described here comes from a study of cytomegalovirus exposure and HLA in healthy donors (dated by TCRdb to the late 2010s). Notes on the research overall: A later analysis indicated that the 95 to 150 validation repertoires were generated on the platform also employed for the approximately 700 repertoires of the first cohort. The study aimed to test whether cataloging public T cell receptors could reveal signatures of past pathogen exposure. To predict cytomegalovirus infection status, the study combined high-throughput TCR immunosequencing, statistical association of individual TCRs with disease status, and machine learning. Besides the first cohort of 666 subjects, a separate validation cohort made up of 90 to 150 different subjects was used. What the work shows at the level of the full study, not this receptor alone: Subsequent analysis determined that TCRs grouped into clusters in the first cohort also showed a tendency toward co-occurrence across the 90 to 150 validation repertoires, and 90% to 95% of cluster scores exceeded 0. All 130 or so repertoires were used to score co-occurrence in the validation cohort in a later analysis, because that analysis had no HLA typing for the cohort. The authors suggested that the approach could potentially be extended to other disease states and immunological phenotypes. Most TCR sequences were seen in very few donors, while some public TCRs were found in many individuals. The classifier was reported to diagnose cytomegalovirus status with high specificity and sensitivity in both the original cohort and the validation cohort. Three of the identified cytomegalovirus-associated TCR beta chains were confirmed in vitro to be specific for cytomegalovirus antigens. The study listed 164 TCR beta chains as associated with cytomegalovirus.

To prepare the library, the immunoSEQ multiplex PCR assay was applied. Concerning the study's data processing: A statistical classification framework was built for diagnosing cytomegalovirus status from the catalog of TCR beta chain sequences. This is the immuneACCESS table as TCRdb keeps it, with only in-frame sequences that have V and J called. A part of the clones is gone; compared with another copy, unresolved V genes explain less than half, and the rest is unexplained. V and J calls and clone size are copied from that table; D and trimming were computed from the DNA. A total of approximately 99,000 clones appear in this sample, 95% of them only once. The top ten hold roughly 0.66% of the sample. The donors were included in the validation cohort of approximately 130 subjects, a group kept apart from the roughly 680-subject first cohort. The CDR3 sequence holds 14 residues, the cysteine and phenylalanine included. Of the read, only the CDR3 DNA is kept; its 42 bases are in frame from base 1. V is clipped by 4 bases and J by 2 bases, and the sequence between their germline boundaries is 15 bases long. From the germline V gene, CDR1 is SQVTM and CDR2 is ANQGSEA.

Comments on this clone: This clone's antigen is unknown. No qualities accompany the bases; no much larger clone lies one base away.

The sequencing input was PBMCs. The TCR comes from a young woman in good health and CMV-seronegative. The chain joins TRBV29-1 to TRBJ2-7; the best D guess is TRBD1, with 5 bases matching. The sequenced DNA is TGCAGCGTTGTCCTCCCAGGGCGAACCTACGAGCAGTACTTC. This translates into CSVVLPGRTYEQYF.